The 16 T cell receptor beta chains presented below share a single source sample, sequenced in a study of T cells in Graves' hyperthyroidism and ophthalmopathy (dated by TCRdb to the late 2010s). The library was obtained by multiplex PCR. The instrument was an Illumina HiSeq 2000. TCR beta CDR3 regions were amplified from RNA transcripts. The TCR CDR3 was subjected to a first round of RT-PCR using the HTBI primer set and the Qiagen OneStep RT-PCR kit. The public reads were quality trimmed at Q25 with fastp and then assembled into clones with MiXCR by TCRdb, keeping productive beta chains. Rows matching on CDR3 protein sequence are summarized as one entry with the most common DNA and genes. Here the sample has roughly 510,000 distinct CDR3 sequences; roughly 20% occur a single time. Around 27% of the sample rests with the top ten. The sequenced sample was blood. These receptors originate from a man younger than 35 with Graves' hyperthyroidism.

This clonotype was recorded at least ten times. The CDR3 here is CASSYAPDRAYEQYF. The CDR3 DNA sequence: TGTGCCAGCAGTTACGCCCCGGACAGGGCCTACGAGCAGTACTTC. The V call is TRBV6-5, the J call TRBJ2-7; 8 bases match TRBD1. The germline V gene encodes CDR1 MNHEY and CDR2 SVGAGI. The CDR3 covers 15 residues. J gave up 2 bases and V 2 bases, and 5 bases lay outside the gene matches.

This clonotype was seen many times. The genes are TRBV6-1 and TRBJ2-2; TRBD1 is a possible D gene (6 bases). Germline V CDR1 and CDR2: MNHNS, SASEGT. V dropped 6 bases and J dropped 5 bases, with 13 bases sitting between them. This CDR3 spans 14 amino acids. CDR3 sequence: CASRGLGGTGELFF. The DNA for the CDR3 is TGTGCCAGCAGAGGTTTAGGGGGAACCGGGGAGCTGTTTTTT.

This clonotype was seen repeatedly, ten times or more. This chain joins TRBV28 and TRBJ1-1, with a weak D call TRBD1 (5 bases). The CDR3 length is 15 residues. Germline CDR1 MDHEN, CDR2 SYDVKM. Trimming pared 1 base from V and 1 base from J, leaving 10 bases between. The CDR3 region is CASSLLLQANTEAFF. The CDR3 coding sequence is TGTGCCAGCAGTTTATTATTACAGGCGAACACTGAAGCTTTCTTT.

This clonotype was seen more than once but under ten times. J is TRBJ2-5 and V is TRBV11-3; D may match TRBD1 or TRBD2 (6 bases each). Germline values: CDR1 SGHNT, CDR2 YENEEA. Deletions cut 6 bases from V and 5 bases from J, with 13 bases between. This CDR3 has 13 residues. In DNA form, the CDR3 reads TGTGCCAGCAGGCGGGACACTGGGGAGACCCAGTACTTC. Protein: CASRRDTGETQYF.

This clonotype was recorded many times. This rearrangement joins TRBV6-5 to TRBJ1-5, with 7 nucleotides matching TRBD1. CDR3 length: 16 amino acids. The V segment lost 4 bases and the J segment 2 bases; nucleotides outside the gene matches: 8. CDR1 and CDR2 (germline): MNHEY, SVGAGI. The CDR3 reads CASSSGGGFGNQPQHF. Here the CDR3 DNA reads TGTGCCAGCAGTTCAGGGGGGGGCTTCGGCAATCAGCCCCAGCATTTT.

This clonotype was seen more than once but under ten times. The CDR3 protein is CASSLIEGAPEAFF. The DNA for the CDR3 is TGCGCCAGCAGCTTGATTGAAGGGGCCCCTGAAGCTTTCTTT. V usage is TRBV5-1 and J usage is TRBJ1-1; perhaps TRBD1 as D (5 bases). Germline V gives CDR1 SGHRS, CDR2 YFSETQ. The CDR3 length is 14 residues. V was cut by 1 base and J by 6 bases, with 13 bases left in between.

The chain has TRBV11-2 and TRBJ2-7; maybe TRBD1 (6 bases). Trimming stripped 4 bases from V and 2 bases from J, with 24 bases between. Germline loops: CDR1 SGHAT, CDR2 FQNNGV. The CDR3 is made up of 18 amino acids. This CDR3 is CASSSPVRSSRQAYEQYF. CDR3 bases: TGTGCCAGCAGCTCCCCAGTCAGGTCGTCTCGACAGGCCTACGAGCAGTACTTC.

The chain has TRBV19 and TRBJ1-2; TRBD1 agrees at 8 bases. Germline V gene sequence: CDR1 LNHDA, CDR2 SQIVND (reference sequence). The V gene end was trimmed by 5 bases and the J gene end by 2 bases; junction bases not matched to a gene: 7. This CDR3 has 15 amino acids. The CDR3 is CASSPGGAVNYGYTF. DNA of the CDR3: TGTGCCAGTAGTCCAGGGGGCGCAGTCAACTATGGCTACACCTTC.

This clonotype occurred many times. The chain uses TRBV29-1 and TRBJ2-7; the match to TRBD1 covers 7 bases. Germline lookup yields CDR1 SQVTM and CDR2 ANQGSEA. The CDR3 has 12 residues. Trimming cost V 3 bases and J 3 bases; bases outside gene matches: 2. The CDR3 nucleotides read TGCAGCGTTGACGGGACAGACTACGAGCAGTACTTC. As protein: CSVDGTDYEQYF.

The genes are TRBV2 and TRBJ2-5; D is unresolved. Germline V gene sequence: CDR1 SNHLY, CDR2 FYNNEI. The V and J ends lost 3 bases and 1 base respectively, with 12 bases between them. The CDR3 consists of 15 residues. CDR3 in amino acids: CASSESPGVQETQYF. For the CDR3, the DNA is TGTGCCAGCAGTGAGTCTCCAGGAGTCCAAGAGACCCAGTACTTC.

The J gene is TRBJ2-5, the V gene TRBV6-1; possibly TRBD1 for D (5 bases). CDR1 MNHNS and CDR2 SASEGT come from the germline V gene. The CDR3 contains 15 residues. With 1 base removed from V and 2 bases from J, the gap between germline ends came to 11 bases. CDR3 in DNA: TGTGCCAGCAGTGAAGAAGGAAGGGGACAAGAGACCCAGTACTTC. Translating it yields CASSEEGRGQETQYF.

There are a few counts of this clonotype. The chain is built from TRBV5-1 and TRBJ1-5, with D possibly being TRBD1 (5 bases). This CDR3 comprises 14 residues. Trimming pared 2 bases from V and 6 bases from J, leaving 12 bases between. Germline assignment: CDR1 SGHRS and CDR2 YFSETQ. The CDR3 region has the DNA TGCGCCAGCAGCTTTGATGGTGGGGGTCAGCCCCAGCATTTT. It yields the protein CASSFDGGGQPQHF.

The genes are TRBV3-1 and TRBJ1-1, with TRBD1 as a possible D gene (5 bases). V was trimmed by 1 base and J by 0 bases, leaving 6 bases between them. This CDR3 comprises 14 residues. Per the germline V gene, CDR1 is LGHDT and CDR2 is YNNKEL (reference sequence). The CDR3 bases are TGTGCCAGCAGCCAAGCGGGGGTGAACACTGAAGCTTTCTTT. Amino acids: CASSQAGVNTEAFF. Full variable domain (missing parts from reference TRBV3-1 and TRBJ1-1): DTAVSQTPKYLVTQMGNDKSIKCEQNLGHDTMYWYKQDSKKFLKIMFSYNNKELIINETVPNRFSPKSPDKAHLNLHINSLELGDSAVYFCASSQAGVNTEAFFGQGTRLTVV.

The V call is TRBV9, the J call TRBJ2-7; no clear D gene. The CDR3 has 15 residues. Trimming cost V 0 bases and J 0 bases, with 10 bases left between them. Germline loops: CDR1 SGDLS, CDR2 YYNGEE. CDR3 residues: CASSVGSSASYEQYF. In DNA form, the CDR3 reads TGTGCCAGCAGCGTAGGTTCGAGTGCCTCCTACGAGCAGTACTTC.

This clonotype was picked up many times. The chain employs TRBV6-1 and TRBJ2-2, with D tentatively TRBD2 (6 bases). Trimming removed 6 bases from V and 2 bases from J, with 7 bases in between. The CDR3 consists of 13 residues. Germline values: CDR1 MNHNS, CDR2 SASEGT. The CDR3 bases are TGTGCCAGCAGGGGACTTAACACCGGGGAGCTGTTTTTT. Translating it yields CASRGLNTGELFF.

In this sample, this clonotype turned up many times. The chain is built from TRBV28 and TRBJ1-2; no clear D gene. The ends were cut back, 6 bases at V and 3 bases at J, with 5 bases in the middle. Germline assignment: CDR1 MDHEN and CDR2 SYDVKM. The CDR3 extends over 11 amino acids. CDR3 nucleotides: TGTGCCAGCAGGTCCGACTATGGCTACACCTTC. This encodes CASRSDYGYTF.